The source of this T cell receptor (beta chain) is a study of molecular identifiers for immune sequencing clone quantification. This clonotype turned up a few times. TCRdb independently ran MiXCR on the PCR reads; one entry per CDR3 protein. This repertoire shows over 600,000 distinct CDR3 sequences, 15% to 20% found once; its top ten account for roughly 0.83%. CDR1 and CDR2 from the germline V gene are MNHEY and SVGEGT. V was pared by 4 bases and J by 8 bases, with 8 bases of the junction left unmatched. The CDR3 covers 14 residues. Sequenced material: naive CD8+ T cells from blood, with Jurkat cell RNA spiked in. Subset meaning: FACS-sorted CD8+CD4-CCR7+CD45RA+ naive T cells. The rearrangement uses TRBV6-2 or TRBV6-3 and TRBJ2-1, with 7 nucleotides matching TRBD2. The sequence was collected from a human donor in good health. Some libraries in this study had Jurkat cell RNA spiked in. The chain's CDR3 is CASSLLGEGYEQFF. The CDR3 coding sequence is TGTGCCAGCAGTTTATTGGGGGAGGGCTATGAGCAGTTCTTC.